This record concerns one T cell receptor beta chain sequence. Germline V gene lookup returns CDR1 LGHNA and CDR2 YSLEER. This CDR3 comprises 16 residues. The ends lost 4 bases at V and 4 bases at J; junction bases unmatched: 13. This entry is derived from a study of blood T cell repertoires in COVID-19. Whole-study context: The origin of the acute and convalescent COVID-19 samples was the United States, Italy and Spain.

Authors' processing steps: Reference gene primers were amplified, and this amplification served to estimate nucleated cell counts. The table came from immunoSEQ multiplex PCR; TCRdb's copy has only in-frame clones and leaves some out. That table furnishes V, J and clone size, whereas the DNA furnished D and trimming. This table has approximately 260,000 clones, 75% to 85% appearing once. The source of this sequence is an older woman with active or convalescent COVID-19. Sequencing was performed on peripheral blood. The genes are TRBV4-3 and TRBJ2-7, with 7 bases identical to TRBD1. CDR3 region: CASSPDRVPGGYEQYF. In DNA, the CDR3 is TGCGCCAGCAGCCCTGACAGGGTACCTGGGGGTTACGAGCAGTACTTC.